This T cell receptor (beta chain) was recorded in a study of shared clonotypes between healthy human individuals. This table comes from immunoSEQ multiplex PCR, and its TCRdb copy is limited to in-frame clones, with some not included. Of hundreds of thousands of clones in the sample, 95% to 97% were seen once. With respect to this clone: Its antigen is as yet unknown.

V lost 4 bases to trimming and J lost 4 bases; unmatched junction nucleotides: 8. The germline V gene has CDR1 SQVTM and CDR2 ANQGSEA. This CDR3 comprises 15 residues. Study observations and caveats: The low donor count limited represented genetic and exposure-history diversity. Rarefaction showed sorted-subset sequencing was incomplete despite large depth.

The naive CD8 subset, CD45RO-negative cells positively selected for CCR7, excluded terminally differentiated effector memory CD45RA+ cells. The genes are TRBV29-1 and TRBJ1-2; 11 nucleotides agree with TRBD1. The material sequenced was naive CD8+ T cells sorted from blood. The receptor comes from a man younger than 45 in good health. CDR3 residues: CSVVDRDRGTYGYTF. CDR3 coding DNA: TGCAGCGTTGTGGATCGGGACAGGGGGACCTATGGCTACACCTTC.